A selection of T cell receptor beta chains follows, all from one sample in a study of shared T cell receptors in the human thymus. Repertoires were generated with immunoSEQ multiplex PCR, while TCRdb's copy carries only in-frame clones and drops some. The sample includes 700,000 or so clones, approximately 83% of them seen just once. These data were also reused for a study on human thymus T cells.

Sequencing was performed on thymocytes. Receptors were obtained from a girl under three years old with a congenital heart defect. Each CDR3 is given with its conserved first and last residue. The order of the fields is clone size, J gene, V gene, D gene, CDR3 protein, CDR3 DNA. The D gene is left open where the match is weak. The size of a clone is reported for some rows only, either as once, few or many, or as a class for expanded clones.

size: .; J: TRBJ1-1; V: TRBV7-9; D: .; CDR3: CASSFILWPMNTEAFF; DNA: TGTGCCAGCAGCTTCATTTTATGGCCCATGAACACTGAAGCTTTCTTT
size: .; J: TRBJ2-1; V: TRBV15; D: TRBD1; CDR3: CATSRAPDWTGEVVF; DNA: TGTGCCACCAGCAGAGCGCCGGATTGGACAGGGGAGGTTGTCTTC
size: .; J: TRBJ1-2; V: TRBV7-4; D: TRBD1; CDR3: CASSLNVGFRGPANYGYTF; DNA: TGTGCCAGCAGCTTAAATGTCGGCTTTAGGGGGCCTGCTAACTATGGCTACACCTTC
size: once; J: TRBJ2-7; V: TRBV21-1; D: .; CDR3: CASYERRLVAGPTYEQYF; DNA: TGTGCCAGTTACGAGAGGAGGTTGGTAGCGGGCCCGACCTACGAGCAGTACTTC
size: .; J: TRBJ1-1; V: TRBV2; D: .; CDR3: CASSDNRRSTEAFF; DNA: TGTGCCAGCAGTGATAACCGACGGAGCACTGAAGCTTTCTTT
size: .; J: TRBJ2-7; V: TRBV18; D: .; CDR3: CASSPPPHRGTDSYEQYF; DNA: TGTGCCAGCTCACCACCGCCCCACCGGGGGACAGACTCCTACGAGCAGTACTTC
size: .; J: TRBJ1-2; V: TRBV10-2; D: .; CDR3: CASSAVHYGYTF; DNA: TGCGCCAGCAGCGCGGTCCACTATGGCTACACCTTC
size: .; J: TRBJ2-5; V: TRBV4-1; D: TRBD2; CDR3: CASSQGLADRGQYF; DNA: TGCGCCAGCAGCCAAGGACTAGCGGATAGGGGCCAGTACTTC
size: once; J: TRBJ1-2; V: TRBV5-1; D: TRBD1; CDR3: CASSLPGQEEGYTF; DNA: TGCGCCAGCAGCTTGCCGGGACAGGAGGAGGGCTACACCTTC
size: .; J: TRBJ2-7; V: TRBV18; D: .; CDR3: CASSPSSQGPNTYEQYF; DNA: TGTGCCAGCTCACCAAGTTCCCAGGGCCCTAACACCTACGAGCAGTACTTC
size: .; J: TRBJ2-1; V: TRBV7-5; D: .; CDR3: CARSLRGLAGAWGHEQFF; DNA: TGTGCCAGAAGCTTAAGGGGTCTAGCGGGGGCGTGGGGCCATGAGCAGTTCTTC
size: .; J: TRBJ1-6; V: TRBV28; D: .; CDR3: CASSSTLDSQKNSPLHF; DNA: TGTGCCAGCAGTTCCACATTGGACAGCCAAAAAAATTCACCCCTCCACTTT
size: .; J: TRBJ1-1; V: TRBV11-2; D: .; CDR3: CASSFFWGLSTEAFF; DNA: TGTGCCAGCAGCTTTTTTTGGGGCTTGAGTACTGAAGCTTTCTTT
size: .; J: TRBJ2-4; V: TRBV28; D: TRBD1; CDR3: CASSSYRGQKNIQYF; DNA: TGTGCCAGCAGTTCGTACAGGGGGCAAAAAAACATTCAGTACTTC
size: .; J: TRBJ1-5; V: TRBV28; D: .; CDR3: CASITTGEHSNQPQHF; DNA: TGTGCCAGCATCACGACAGGTGAACATAGCAATCAGCCCCAGCATTTT